This T cell receptor beta chain stems from a study of blood T cell repertoires in COVID-19. As for the study in general: From the United States, Italy and Spain came samples of acute and convalescent COVID-19.

A Seattle source enrolled patients during active infection and followed them longitudinally. With regard to this clone: This sample also contains other DNA sequences that code for the same CDR3.

Methods used by the authors: Amplification with reference gene primers provided the estimates of nucleated cell counts. Data came from immunoSEQ multiplex PCR; TCRdb stores just in-frame clones and leaves some out. That table supplies the V and J calls and clone size; D and trimming were determined from the DNA. Of tens of thousands of clones in the sample, more than 90% were seen once. The clonotype comes from a man in his fifties with COVID-19, enrolled during active disease. Sequenced material: peripheral blood.

The DNA for the CDR3 is TGTGCCAGCAGCTTAGACAGGGTCTCAGATACGCAGTATTTT. Its protein is CASSLDRVSDTQYF. The chain has TRBV11-2 and TRBJ2-3, with D possibly being TRBD1 (5 bases). The CDR3 has 14 amino acids. Germline V gives CDR1 SGHAT, CDR2 FQNNGV. Trimming took off 0 bases at V and 4 bases at J, with 8 bases between the two ends. The full variable domain, with the rest looked up from reference TRBV11-2 and TRBJ2-3, is EAGVAQSPRYKIIEKRQSVAFWCNPISGHATLYWYQQILGQGPKLLIQFQNNGVVDDSQLPKDRFSAERLKGVDSTLKIQPAKLEDSAVYLCASSLDRVSDTQYFGPGTRLTVL.